One and the same sample provided the 11 T cell receptor beta chains below, sequenced in a study of T cells after posttransplantation cyclophosphamide. TCRdb keeps only in-frame clones here, not all; method: immunoSEQ multiplex PCR. The sample contains about 1,700 clones, none of them singletons. Treatment was busulfan-fludarabine conditioning, a marrow graft, and cyclophosphamide on days +3 and +4. The sequencing here drew on PBMCs, taken 33 days after allogeneic stem cell transplant with posttransplant cyclophosphamide. Receptors were obtained from a female patient between 55 and 75 years old who received an allogeneic stem cell transplant from a related donor and was CMV-positive. Some T cells may have come from the graft donor.

In its sample, this clone is large (0.1 to 1%). J is TRBJ2-2 and V is TRBV10-3, with 13 bases aligning to TRBD2. The CDR3 runs to 14 residues. The germline gives CDR1 ENHRY, CDR2 SYGVKD. V trimming: 10 bases; J trimming: 6 bases; junction bases outside the gene matches: 5. The CDR3 DNA is TGTGCCACCACTAGCGGGAGGGCCTCCGGGGAGCTGTTTTTT. It encodes CATTSGRASGELFF.

This clone was observed a handful of times. Its ends do not fully match the called genes, so a read error is possible. V and J are TRBV29-1 and TRBJ2-3, with D hard to call. The CDR3 is made up of 11 amino acids. Germline CDR1 and CDR2: SQVTM and ANQGSEA. The CDR3 spells CGVEEGDTQYF. CDR3 nucleotide sequence: TGCGGCGTTGAAGAAGGAGATACGCAGTATTTT.

This clone has a count of ten or more. The J gene is TRBJ2-5, the V gene TRBV7-3, with D perhaps TRBD2 (6 bases). CDR3 length: 15 amino acids. V was pared by 4 bases and J by 2 bases, with 14 bases between. Germline CDR1 is SGHTA and CDR2 is FQGTGA. CDR3 sequence (DNA): TGTGCCAGCAGCTCAAGAGGGACTCCACAAGAGACCCAGTACTTC. It codes for CASSSRGTPQETQYF.

The table lists this clone with many counts. The gene calls are TRBV5-1 and TRBJ1-2; 10 nucleotides match TRBD1. CDR3 length: 16 amino acids. The germline gives CDR1 SGHRS, CDR2 YFSETQ. After removal of 0 bases from V and 8 bases from J, the junction contained 10 bases not matched to a gene. Here the CDR3 reads CASSLAPGQGIGGYTF. The CDR3 nucleotides read TGCGCCAGCAGCTTGGCCCCGGGACAGGGGATAGGAGGCTACACCTTC.

Ten or more counts support this clone. CDR3 residues: CAWKRWGLGGARNNEQFF. CDR3 DNA sequence: TGTGCCTGGAAAAGGTGGGGGTTAGGGGGGGCGAGAAACAATGAGCAGTTCTTC. The chain joins TRBV30 to TRBJ2-1, with D possibly being TRBD2 (7 bases). The CDR3 contains 18 residues. Per the germline V gene, CDR1 is GTSNPN and CDR2 is SVGIG (reference sequence). The germline V and J ends were trimmed by 4 bases and 5 bases, with 27 bases remaining between them. The full variable domain, in which reference TRBV30 and TRBJ2-1 provide the parts outside the CDR3, is SQTIHQWPATLVQPVGSPLSLECTVEGTSNPNLYWYRQAAGRGLQLLFYSVGIGQISSEVPQNLSASRPQDRQFILSSKKLLLSDSGFYLCAWKRWGLGGARNNEQFFGPGTRLTVL.

This clone was seen ten or more times. The genes are TRBV12-3 or TRBV12-4 and TRBJ2-6; 10 bases are shared with TRBD1. The junction had 6 bases not matched to a gene; V was cut back by 6 bases and J by 4 bases. The CDR3 is 16 residues long. The CDR3 protein is CASSDRGRPGANVLTF. The CDR3 DNA is TGTGCCAGCAGCGACAGGGGGCGTCCCGGGGCCAACGTCCTGACTTTC.

Relative to its sample, this clone is medium-sized. The chain joins TRBV7-6 to TRBJ2-7; D unclear. Germline lookup yields CDR1 SGHVS and CDR2 FNYEAQ. CDR3 length equals 13 residues. Trimming left V 5 bases short and J 3 bases short, with 11 bases between. The CDR3: CASSPEVDYEQYF. CDR3 bases: TGTGCCAGCAGCCCAGAAGTTGACTACGAGCAGTACTTC.

This clone occurred many times. V usage is TRBV11-2 and J usage is TRBJ2-5, with no clear D. The CDR3 extends over 13 amino acids. From germline, CDR1 is SGHAT and CDR2 FQNNGV. Between the trimmed V and J ends, which lost 5 bases and 4 bases, there was a span of 11 bases. Here the CDR3 reads CASSRDLGETQYF. In DNA, the CDR3 is TGTGCCAGCAGCCGAGATCTAGGAGAGACCCAGTACTTC.

This clone rates as medium-sized. V is TRBV6-6 and J is TRBJ2-7, with unresolved D. Trimming pared 6 bases from V and 4 bases from J, leaving 13 bases between. Germline loops: CDR1 MNHNY, CDR2 SVGAGI (reference sequence). CDR3 length: 13 residues. The CDR3 sequence is CASSQAARYEQYF. In DNA, the CDR3 is TGTGCCAGCAGCCAAGCAGCCAGGTACGAGCAGTACTTC.

There are many counts of this clone. This chain joins TRBV5-1 and TRBJ2-1, with 7 bases identical to TRBD1. Looked up from germline, CDR1 is SGHRS and CDR2 is YFSETQ. The length of the CDR3 is 12 residues. With 3 bases clipped from V and 16 bases from J, the junction kept 10 bases outside the gene matches. The CDR3, as DNA: TGCGCCAGCAGCTCGGTAGGGGGCTCGGTTTTCTTC. It yields the protein CASSSVGGSVFF.

This clone appeared many times. The chain recombines TRBV5-4 with TRBJ1-2, with TRBD1 matching over 7 bases. CDR3 length: 12 residues. J lost 4 bases, V lost 6 bases, and 3 bases had no gene match. In germline, CDR1 is SGHNT, CDR2 YYREEE (reference sequence). The CDR3 DNA sequence: TGTGCCAGCAAGGGGGCTGGCTATGGCTACACCTTC. Translated: CASKGAGYGYTF. The variable domain in full, with the rest retrieved from reference TRBV5-4 and TRBJ1-2, is ETGVTQSPTHLIKTRGQQVTLRCSSQSGHNTVSWYQQALGQGPQFIFQYYREEENGRGNFPPRFSGLQFPNYSSELNVNALELDDSALYLCASKGAGYGYTFGSGTRLTVV.